The TCR beta chain under discussion was sequenced for a study of shared clonotypes between healthy human individuals. Study-level points and caveats: Only blood was sampled, and tissue TCR repertoires likely differ from blood ones. Against clonotypes common to all four donors, non-shared ones had lower generation probabilities. A handful of donors held roughly 5% of naive CD4 clonotypes in common.

Comments on this clone: Its antigen is still unknown.

TCRdb's table, derived via immunoSEQ multiplex PCR, lists solely in-frame clones and lacks some. In the table there are approximately 1.4 million clones, 95% to 99% of which are singletons. The germline V and J ends were trimmed by 4 bases and 8 bases, with 14 bases remaining between them. In germline, CDR1 is SGHNT, CDR2 YYREEE (reference sequence). This CDR3 contains 13 residues. This TCR was recovered from a man aged 25-40 years in good health. This chain links TRBV5-4 with TRBJ2-3, with D unclear. Sequenced input: naive CD4+ T cells sorted from blood. The subset is: CD45RA+ positively selected. The CDR3 DNA follows: TGTGCCAGCAGCCCTGACCTGGATGGTACGCAGTATTTT. Translated, it gives CASSPDLDGTQYF.